The 17 T cell receptor beta chains in this list originate from one sample, sequenced in a study of blood T cells in healthy people across ages. Then a second PCR, running roughly 7 to 11 cycles, was carried out with a sample-barcoded 5' primer and a J-beta primer mix. TCRdb used MiXCR to reprocess the 5' RACE reads, holding one entry per CDR3 protein. This sample yields some 790,000 distinct CDR3 sequences, of which roughly 26% are seen a single time; 17% belongs to the top ten. The sequencing sample was made of blood. Source of these receptors: a woman at least 80 years old in good health.

Worth noting for this clonotype: A read error may explain this, as a much larger clone is one base away. This chain uses TRBV11-3 with TRBJ2-1; perhaps TRBD2 as D (5 bases). CDR3 size: 15 residues. Germline CDR1 SGHNT, CDR2 YENEEA. V was pared by 4 bases and J by 6 bases, with 16 bases between. The CDR3 protein is CASSSWRSKSNEQFF. The CDR3 coding sequence is TGTGCCAGCAGCTCGTGGAGGAGTAAAAGCAATGAGCAGTTCTTC.

This clonotype was detected many times. The genes are TRBV13 and TRBJ1-4; TRBD1 might be the D (5 bases). The CDR3 has 14 amino acids. Trimming took off 5 bases at V and 7 bases at J, with 14 bases between the two ends. Germline V gene lookup returns CDR1 PRHDT and CDR2 FYEKMQ (reference sequence). CDR3 sequence: CASSARGRFEKLFF. CDR3 nucleotides: TGTGCCAGCAGCGCTCGGGGCAGGTTTGAAAAACTGTTTTTT.

This chain links TRBV7-2 with TRBJ2-5; D unresolved. The DNA end lines up better with TRBJ2-7; the J call may be wrong. The CDR3 totals 12 residues. CDR1 is SGHTA, CDR2 FQGNSA, per germline. The CDR3 protein is CASSLSWGEQYF. The CDR3 DNA follows: TGTGCCAGCAGCTTATCTTGGGGCGAGCAGTACTTC.

The chain combines TRBV2 with TRBJ2-2; D tentatively fits TRBD1 or TRBD2 (7 bases each). Germline V gene sequence: CDR1 SNHLY, CDR2 FYNNEI. The V end lost 8 bases, the J end lost 2 bases, and 15 bases lay between the germline ends. CDR3 length: 15 residues. The CDR3 DNA sequence: TGTGCCAGCGGGGGGGGGACAGCTAACACCGGGGAGCTGTTTTTT. Translating gives CASGGGTANTGELFF.

This clonotype was found many times. The chain employs TRBV12-3 or TRBV12-4 and TRBJ2-3; D remains unclear. V lost 5 bases and J lost 0, with 12 bases in between. The CDR3 has 15 residues. The CDR3: CASSPLGISTDTQYF. The DNA of the CDR3 is TGTGCCAGCAGTCCGCTAGGGATAAGCACAGATACGCAGTATTTT.

This clonotype occurred many times. CDR3 loop: CASSLGTKQFF. The CDR3 DNA reads TGTGCCAGCAGCCTCGGGACGAAGCAGTTCTTC. This chain connects TRBV7-9 to TRBJ2-1, with D perhaps being TRBD1 or TRBD2 (5 bases each). Germline V lookup: CDR1 SEHNR, CDR2 FQNEAQ (reference sequence). Trimming stripped 5 bases from V and 11 bases from J, with 10 bases between. The CDR3 is made up of 11 amino acids.

This clonotype showed up just a few times. The genes are TRBV7-9 and TRBJ2-3; D could derive from TRBD1 or TRBD2 (7 bases each). The CDR3 sequence is 16 residues long. The V gene's germline CDR1 is SEHNR and CDR2 FQNEAQ (reference sequence). The V end lost 3 bases, the J end lost 0 bases, and 13 bases lay between the germline ends. The CDR3 DNA reads TGTGCCAGCAGCTTCAGGGGGGGCCCTAGCACAGATACGCAGTATTTT. It is translated as CASSFRGGPSTDTQYF.

V usage is TRBV11-3 and J usage is TRBJ1-6; a weak D match, TRBD1 (5 bases). CDR1 is SGHNT and CDR2 is YENEEA in the germline V gene. V was clipped by 7 bases and J by 6 bases, with 16 bases between them. The CDR3 loop spans 15 amino acids. In DNA form, the CDR3 reads TGTGCCAGCACACGGGACGGGACTTTTAATTCACCCCTCCACTTT. Residues: CASTRDGTFNSPLHF.

In its sample, this clonotype was seen many times. This sequence joins TRBV20-1 and TRBJ1-1; perhaps TRBD1 as D (5 bases). The V gene's germline CDR1 is DFQATT and CDR2 SNEGSKA (reference sequence). The CDR3 length is 14 residues. The V end was cut by 3 bases, the J end by 2 bases, with 13 bases between. CDR3 nucleotides: TGCAGTGCTAGCCCTCCCAGGGCAAACACTGAAGCTTTCTTT. Protein: CSASPPRANTEAFF.

V is TRBV11-2 and J is TRBJ1-6, with no clear D. Trimming pared 3 bases from V and 3 bases from J, leaving 21 bases between. Germline V CDR1 and CDR2: SGHAT, FQNNGV. The CDR3 spans 19 residues. CDR3 protein: CASSLARVVPGIYNSPLHF. CDR3 in DNA: TGTGCCAGCAGCTTGGCCCGCGTCGTGCCGGGAATCTATAATTCACCCCTCCACTTT. Full variable domain (outside the CDR3, taken from reference TRBV11-2 and TRBJ1-6): EAGVAQSPRYKIIEKRQSVAFWCNPISGHATLYWYQQILGQGPKLLIQFQNNGVVDDSQLPKDRFSAERLKGVDSTLKIQPAKLEDSAVYLCASSLARVVPGIYNSPLHFGNGTRLTVT.

This clonotype has only a few counts. Just one base apart from a much larger clone, this may be a read error. This rearrangement joins TRBV5-4 to TRBJ2-7; possibly TRBD1 or TRBD2 for D (6 bases each). Germline lookup yields CDR1 SGHNT and CDR2 YYREEE (reference sequence). The CDR3 covers 15 residues. As DNA, the CDR3 is TGTGCCCGCAGTTCCGGCGGGACATCGTATTACGAGCAGTACTTC. It yields the protein CARSSGGTSYYEQYF.

The J gene is TRBJ2-5, the V gene TRBV20-1; no firm D call. The J call is doubtful: the DNA matches TRBJ2-7 better. The germline V gene encodes CDR1 DFQATT and CDR2 SNEGSKA (reference sequence). The CDR3 is made up of 11 amino acids. CDR3 loop: CSADGDYEQYF. The CDR3, as DNA: TGCAGTGCCGACGGAGACTACGAGCAGTACTTC.

This clonotype was counted once. One end of the junction varies from germline; a read error may be responsible. This rearrangement joins TRBV12-3 or TRBV12-4 to TRBJ2-2; tentatively, D is TRBD2 (5 bases). This CDR3 has 13 amino acids. As DNA, the CDR3 is TGTGCCAGCAGTTCGCGTAGCACCGGGGAGCGGTTTTTT. It yields the protein CASSSRSTGERFF.

The genes are TRBV5-4 and TRBJ2-1, with 7 bases matching TRBD1. There are 14 residues in the CDR3. Germline CDR1 reads SGHNT; CDR2 reads YYREEE (reference sequence). V lost 3 bases to trimming and J lost 5 bases; unmatched junction nucleotides: 5. CDR3 DNA sequence: TGTGCCAGCAGCTCATACAGGGGTGACAATGAGCAGTTCTTC. It codes for CASSSYRGDNEQFF.

The table lists this clonotype with many counts. This chain links TRBV7-2 with TRBJ1-2; D remains unclear. V lost 3 bases and J 11 bases, leaving 16 bases between the germline ends. The germline V gene has CDR1 SGHTA and CDR2 FQGNSA. The CDR3 spans 13 residues. For the CDR3, the DNA is TGTGCCAGCAGCTTTTCAAAGACCACCGCTTACACCTTC. Encoded protein: CASSFSKTTAYTF.

The sample holds a few counts of this clonotype. This may arise from a read error, as a much more abundant clone is one base away. CDR3 amino acids: CASSLISRTNEQYF. The CDR3 DNA sequence: TGTGCCAGCAGCTTGATATCGCGGACCAATGAGCAGTACTTC. This sequence joins TRBV5-5 and TRBJ2-7; D gene unclear. Germline CDR1 and CDR2: SGHKS and YYEKEE (reference sequence). V lost 1 base and J 7 bases, leaving 15 bases between the germline ends. This CDR3 region has 14 residues.

In this sample, this clonotype turned up a few times. This sequence joins TRBV12-3 or TRBV12-4 and TRBJ1-5, with a tentative D call TRBD1 (6 bases). V gave up 3 bases and J gave up 6 bases, with 21 bases separating them. The CDR3 is 17 residues long. Here the CDR3 DNA reads TGTGCCAGCAGTTTCGGGGTGTCAGGGGCGGTTAGTCAGCCCCAGCATTTT. Translated, it gives CASSFGVSGAVSQPQHF.